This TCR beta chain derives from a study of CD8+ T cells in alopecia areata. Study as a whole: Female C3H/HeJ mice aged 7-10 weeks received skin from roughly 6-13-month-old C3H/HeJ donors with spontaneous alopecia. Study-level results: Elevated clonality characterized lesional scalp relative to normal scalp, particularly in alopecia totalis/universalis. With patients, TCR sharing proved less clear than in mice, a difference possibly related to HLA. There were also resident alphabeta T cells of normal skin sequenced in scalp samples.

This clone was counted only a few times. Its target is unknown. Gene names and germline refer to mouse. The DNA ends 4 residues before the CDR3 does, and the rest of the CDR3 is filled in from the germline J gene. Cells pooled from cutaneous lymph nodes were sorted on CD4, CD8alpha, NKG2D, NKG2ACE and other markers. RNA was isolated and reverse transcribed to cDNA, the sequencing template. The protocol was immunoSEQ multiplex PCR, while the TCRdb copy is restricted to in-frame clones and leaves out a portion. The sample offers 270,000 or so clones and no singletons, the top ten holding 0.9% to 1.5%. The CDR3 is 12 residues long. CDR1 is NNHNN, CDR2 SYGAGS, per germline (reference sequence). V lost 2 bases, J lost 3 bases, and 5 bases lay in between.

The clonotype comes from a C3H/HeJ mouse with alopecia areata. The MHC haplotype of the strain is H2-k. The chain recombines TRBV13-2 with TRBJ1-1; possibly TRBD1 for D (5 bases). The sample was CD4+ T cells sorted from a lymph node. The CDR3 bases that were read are TGTGCCAGCGGTGAACAGGACACA. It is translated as CASGEQDT. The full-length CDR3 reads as CASGEQDTEVFF.